This T cell receptor beta chain appears in the sequencing data of a study of tumor and adjacent non-tumor tissue in lung cancer. The CDR3 covers 14 residues. CDR1 and CDR2 (germline): DFQATT, SNEGSKA (reference sequence). RNA was extracted from bulk tissue without any cell sorting. Donors were chemotherapy-naive, newly diagnosed lung cancer surgical patients in China, August–November 2014. Three rounds of nested PCR, following a modified ARM-PCR protocol, produced the TCRbeta library. MiXCR, applied by TCRdb to the multiplex PCR reads, yields one record per CDR3 protein. Among 91,000 or so distinct CDR3 sequences listed, less than 80% were seen once. A remark on this clonotype: A clone one base away is much larger, so this may be a read error.

The TCR comes from a man aged 55-75 years with non-small cell lung cancer. This sequence joins TRBV20-1 and TRBJ1-5; no clear D. The sequenced material came from lung tumor tissue. CDR3 loop: CSTRLGSSNQPQHF. The CDR3 DNA sequence: TGCAGTACTAGACTGGGCTCGAGCAATCAGCCCCAGCATTTT.